This TCR beta chain was recorded in a study of blood T cell repertoires in COVID-19. About the study: Italy, Spain and the United States were the sources of the convalescent and acute COVID-19 samples. T cells, B-cell-depleted T cells, or PBMCs provided the cDNA or gDNA that served as material.

Germline values: CDR1 SGHTA, CDR2 FQGNSA. V gave up 2 bases and J gave up 7 bases; unmatched junction bases: 19. The CDR3 has 19 residues. Original processing notes: Amplification with reference gene primers provided the estimates of nucleated cell counts. Method: immunoSEQ multiplex PCR; TCRdb's copy keeps in-frame clones and lacks some. V, J and clone size are taken as reported in that table, and D and trimming were inferred from the DNA itself. Here the sample spans approximately 290,000 clones, about 85% being singletons. The chain has TRBV7-2 and TRBJ1-5; 8 positions match TRBD1. The receptor was derived from a man between 18 and 29 years old with active or convalescent COVID-19. The sequencing input was peripheral blood. The chain's CDR3 is CASSLTPLPVDRVEQPQHF. CDR3 coding DNA: TGTGCCAGCAGCTTAACCCCTTTGCCAGTGGACAGGGTGGAGCAGCCCCAGCATTTT.